Following are 9 T cell receptor beta chains from one sample sequenced in a study of identical twins. TCRdb analysed the 5' RACE reads with MiXCR anew, one entry per CDR3 protein. Among a few hundred thousand distinct CDR3 sequences, 10% were seen once, and the ten largest hold about 9%. Sequencing input: memory T cells sorted from blood. These receptors all come from a man aged 45-60 years in good health.

This clonotype was found many times. The chain recombines TRBV12-3 or TRBV12-4 with TRBJ2-7; D might be TRBD1 (5 bases). The CDR3 runs 13 residues. V was pared by 8 bases and J by 5 bases, with 16 bases between. The CDR3 loop reads CASLKFWGDEQYF. The DNA of the CDR3 is TGTGCCAGCCTGAAGTTTTGGGGCGACGAGCAGTACTTC.

A remark on this clonotype: With a much larger clone just one base away, this may be a read error. V is TRBV9 and J is TRBJ2-7; D might be TRBD1 (5 bases). CDR1 and CDR2 from the germline V gene are SGDLS and YYNGEE. The ends were cut back, 5 bases at V and 3 bases at J, with 12 bases in the middle. The CDR3 consists of 13 residues. The CDR3 loop is CASSPRTNYEQYF. In DNA form, the CDR3 reads TGTGCCAGCAGTCCCCGGACAAACTACGAGCAGTACTTC.

This clonotype appeared many times. As DNA, the CDR3 is TGCGCCAGCAGCCCGGGACAGCCTATGAACACTGAAGCTTTCTTT. This encodes CASSPGQPMNTEAFF. The rearrangement joins TRBV4-1 to TRBJ1-1, with 7 bases identical to TRBD1. CDR1 and CDR2 from the germline V gene are MGHRA and YSYEKL. Trimming took 4 bases from V and 0 from J; bases not matched to a gene: 5. The CDR3 spans 15 residues.

Here the CDR3 DNA reads TGCAGCGCCAGGACTAGCGGGGGAGAAGCGCAGTATTTT. Translation: CSARTSGGEAQYF. The chain joins TRBV29-1 to TRBJ2-3; 13 nucleotides align to TRBD2. This CDR3 is 13 amino acids long. Per germline, CDR1 SQVTM and CDR2 ANQGSEA. The J segment lost 10 bases and the V segment lost 7 bases, leaving 8 bases of the junction unmatched.

This clonotype was seen at least ten times. CDR3 amino acids: CSANEGAANYGYTF. CDR3 bases: TGCAGTGCGAACGAGGGTGCCGCAAACTATGGCTACACCTTC. This sequence joins TRBV20-1 and TRBJ1-2; D is undetermined. The ends were cut back, 6 bases at V and 2 bases at J, with 16 bases in the middle. Germline values: CDR1 DFQATT, CDR2 SNEGSKA (reference sequence). This CDR3 region has 14 residues.

The genes are TRBV10-3 and TRBJ2-3; 10 nucleotides align to TRBD1. J lost 4 bases, V lost 4 bases, and 8 bases had no gene match. Germline assignment: CDR1 ENHRY and CDR2 SYGVKD. This CDR3 comprises 16 residues. The chain's CDR3 is CAISVRRDRGPDTQYF. CDR3 bases: TGTGCCATCAGTGTTCGCCGGGACAGGGGCCCAGATACGCAGTATTTT.

This clonotype came up many times. V and J are TRBV29-1 and TRBJ2-3; 8 positions agree with TRBD2. This CDR3 is built from 15 residues. The trim removed 3 bases at V and 5 bases at J, leaving 10 bases unmatched. Germline CDR1 is SQVTM and CDR2 is ANQGSEA. The CDR3 sequence is CSVDYSGRGGDTQYF. The CDR3, as DNA: TGCAGCGTTGATTACAGCGGGAGAGGCGGAGATACGCAGTATTTT.

In its sample, this clonotype was seen a few times. The CDR3 reads CASSLGGTGMETQYF. The CDR3 DNA is TGTGCCAGCAGCTTAGGGGGGACGGGAATGGAGACCCAGTACTTC. This chain connects TRBV7-2 to TRBJ2-5, with D perhaps TRBD1 or TRBD2 (5 bases each). Germline-derived CDR1 and CDR2 are SGHTA and FQGNSA. V was pared by 1 base and J by 5 bases, with 14 bases between. The CDR3 is made up of 15 amino acids.

This clonotype was detected ten times or more. This chain joins TRBV20-1 and TRBJ1-6; 8 bases match TRBD1. With 4 bases clipped from V and 7 bases from J, the junction kept 9 bases outside the gene matches. Germline V gene data show CDR1 as DFQATT and CDR2 as SNEGSKA (reference sequence). The CDR3 length is 15 residues. The CDR3 reads CSAKLGQASNSPLHF. The CDR3, as DNA: TGCAGTGCTAAGCTGGGACAGGCTAGCAATTCACCCCTCCACTTT.